This TCR beta chain was retrieved from a study of early T cells in non-severe SARS-CoV-2 infection. Findings and caveats of the study: Using VDJdb, the matching emphasized anti-spike CD8 responses while missing private and CD4 specificities.

The CDR3 has 14 residues. Germline CDR1 SGHRS, CDR2 YFSETQ. Researchers tagged individual cDNA molecules with unique molecular identifiers. TCRdb fed the 5' RACE reads into MiXCR, producing one record per CDR3 protein. The table records tens of thousands of distinct CDR3 sequences, 15% of them present only once. This clonotype was recorded a few times. Its antigen remains unknown. Sequence at one end of the junction differs from germline and may be a read error. The sample taken for sequencing was whole blood. This chain joins TRBV5-1 and TRBJ2-7; 11 bases map to TRBD2. This clonotype originated in an adult who was a healthcare worker with PCR-confirmed SARS-CoV-2 infection or an uninfected control (not recorded which). In nucleotides, the CDR3 is TGTGCCAGCAGCCCTACTAGCGGGAGTTACGAGCAGTACTTC. This sequence encodes CASSPTSGSYEQYF.